The count of the clone carrying this TCR beta chain is one. This sample was taken from a study of Ad26.COV2.S vaccination and SARS-CoV-2 variants. About the study: Once or twice, 56 days apart, Ad26.COV2.S was delivered intramuscularly.

The trim removed 0 bases at V and 4 bases at J, leaving 8 bases unmatched. This CDR3 is built from 16 residues. CDR1 is SGHRS, CDR2 YFSETQ, per germline. Documented treatment: around 19 received Ad26.COV2.S at low or high dose, single or two shots; 5 received placebo; per-sample allocation not given. Vaccine and placebo recipients were sampled on day 63 after the first injection. Here immunoSEQ multiplex PCR was the method, and the copy in TCRdb shows in-frame clones only, minus some. The sample includes about 260,000 clones, roughly 85% of them seen just once. The clonotype originates from a person aged 18-60 years who received the Ad26.COV2.S COVID-19 vaccine or a placebo. The sample consisted of peripheral blood, taken in a trial of Ad26.COV2.S vaccine versus placebo. The chain uses TRBV5-1 and TRBJ2-3; 7 bases agree with TRBD1. CDR3 sequence (DNA): TGCGCCAGCAGCTTGGGCGACAGGGTGTTATCAGATACGCAGTATTTT. It yields the protein CASSLGDRVLSDTQYF.